The sequence of this TCR beta chain was determined in a study of blood T cells in healthy people across ages. The germline gives CDR1 MNHNY, CDR2 SVGAGI (reference sequence). This CDR3 contains 14 residues. V was pared by 2 bases and J by 5 bases, with 13 bases between. Then a second PCR, running about 6 to 12 cycles, was carried out with a sample-barcoded 5' primer and a J-beta primer mix. TCRdb ran MiXCR on the 5' RACE reads and lists one entry per CDR3 protein. The table lists over 1,500,000 distinct CDR3 sequences, around 42% of them singletons. Specimen: blood. The sequence derives from a human donor in good health. The V call is TRBV6-6, the J call TRBJ2-7; D uncertain. CDR3 DNA sequence: TGTGCCAGCAGTTACAGTTTCCCGAACCACGAGCAGTACTTC. Its protein product is CASSYSFPNHEQYF.